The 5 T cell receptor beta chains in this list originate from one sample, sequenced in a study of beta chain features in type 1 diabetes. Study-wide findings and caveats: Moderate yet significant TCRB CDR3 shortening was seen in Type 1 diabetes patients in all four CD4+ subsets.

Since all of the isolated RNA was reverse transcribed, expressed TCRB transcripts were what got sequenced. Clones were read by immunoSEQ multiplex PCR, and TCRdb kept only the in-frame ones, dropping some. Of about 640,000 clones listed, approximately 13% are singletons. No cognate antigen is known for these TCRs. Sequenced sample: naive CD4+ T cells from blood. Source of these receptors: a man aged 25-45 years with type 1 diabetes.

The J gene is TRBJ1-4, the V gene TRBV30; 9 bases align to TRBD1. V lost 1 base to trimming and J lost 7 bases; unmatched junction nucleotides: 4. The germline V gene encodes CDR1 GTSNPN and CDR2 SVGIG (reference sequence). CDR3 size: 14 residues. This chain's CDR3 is CAWSAGQGLEKLFF. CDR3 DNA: TGTGCCTGGAGTGCCGGACAGGGGCTTGAAAAACTGTTTTTT.

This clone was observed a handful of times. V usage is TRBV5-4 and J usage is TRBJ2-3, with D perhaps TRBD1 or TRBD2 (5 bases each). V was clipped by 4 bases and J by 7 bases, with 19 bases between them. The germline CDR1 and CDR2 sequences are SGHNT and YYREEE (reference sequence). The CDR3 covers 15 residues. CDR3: CASSHAGASMNTQYF. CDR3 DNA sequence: TGTGCCAGCAGCCATGCCGGGGCCAGCATGAATACGCAGTATTTT.

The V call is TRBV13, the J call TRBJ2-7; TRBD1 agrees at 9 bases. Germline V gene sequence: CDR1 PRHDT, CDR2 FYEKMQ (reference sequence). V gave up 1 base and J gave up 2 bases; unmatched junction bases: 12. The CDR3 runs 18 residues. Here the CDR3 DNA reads TGTGCCAGCAGCTTAGTTCGGGACAGGGAACCAGAAACCTACGAGCAGTACTTC. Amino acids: CASSLVRDREPETYEQYF.

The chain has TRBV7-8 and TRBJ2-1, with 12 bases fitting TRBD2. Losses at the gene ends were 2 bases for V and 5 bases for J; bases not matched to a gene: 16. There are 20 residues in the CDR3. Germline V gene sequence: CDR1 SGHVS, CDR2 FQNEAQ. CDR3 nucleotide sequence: TGTGCCAGCAGCTTAAGGTCGGTCCGGCTAGCGGGGGGGAACAACAATGAGCAGTTCTTC. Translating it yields CASSLRSVRLAGGNNNEQFF.

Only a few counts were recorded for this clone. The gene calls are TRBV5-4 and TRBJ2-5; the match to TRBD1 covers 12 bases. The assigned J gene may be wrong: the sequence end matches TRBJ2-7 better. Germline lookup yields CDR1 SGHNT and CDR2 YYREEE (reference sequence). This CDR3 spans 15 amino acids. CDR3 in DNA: TGTGCCAGCAGCTTGGCTGGGACAGGGGGCGGCGAGCAGTACTTC. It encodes CASSLAGTGGGEQYF.